A single sample is the source of the 17 T cell receptor beta chains below, sequenced in a study of CD8+ T cells in alopecia areata. Sequencing templates came from extracted RNA that was reverse transcribed into cDNA. Produced via immunoSEQ multiplex PCR; TCRdb's table is partial and in-frame only. Found here are about 100,000 clones, 60% of them singletons; the top ten hold 15% to 20%. Treatment indicated: oral pan-JAK inhibitor, 5-10 mg twice daily. Sequencing was performed on CD8+ T cells sorted from blood, taken between weeks 55 and 65, from a patient treated with tofacitinib. The receptors were sampled from a human donor with alopecia areata.

The V and J genes are TRBV23-1 and TRBJ2-4; D unclear. TRBV23-1 has ORF status, its function being uncertain. The CDR3 loop spans 15 amino acids. Deletions cut 4 bases from V and 9 bases from J, with 19 bases between. CDR3 sequence reads: CASSPNPVRLIIQYF. For the CDR3, the DNA is TGCGCCAGCAGTCCCAATCCCGTCCGGCTGATCATTCAGTACTTC.

The chain carries TRBV30 and TRBJ2-5; D remains unclear. Trimming took 5 bases from V and 5 from J, leaving 9 bases between them. CDR1 and CDR2 (germline): GTSNPN, SVGIG (reference sequence). CDR3 length: 11 residues. CDR3 protein: CAWQILETQYF. As DNA, the CDR3 is TGTGCCTGGCAAATACTGGAGACCCAGTACTTC. The full variable domain, completed using reference TRBV30 and TRBJ2-5, is SQTIHQWPATLVQPVGSPLSLECTVEGTSNPNLYWYRQAAGRGLQLLFYSVGIGQISSEVPQNLSASRPQDRQFILSSKKLLLSDSGFYLCAWQILETQYFGPGTRLLVL.

This clone was detected a few times. The genes are TRBV29-1 and TRBJ2-1; TRBD2 matches 8 bases. This CDR3 is built from 13 residues. With V trimmed by 4 bases and J by 8 bases, 7 bases remained unmatched. Germline values: CDR1 SQVTM, CDR2 ANQGSEA. CDR3: CSVGYGGADEQFF. In DNA, the CDR3 is TGCAGCGTTGGGTACGGGGGGGCCGATGAGCAGTTCTTC.

The chain combines TRBV25-1 with TRBJ1-3; D is unresolved. CDR1 and CDR2 from the germline V gene are MGHDK and SYGVNS. The CDR3 spans 16 residues. Deletions cut 2 bases from V and 4 bases from J, with 15 bases between. This CDR3 reads CASSEVGWQSGNTIYF. CDR3 DNA: TGTGCCAGCAGTGAAGTAGGATGGCAGAGCGGAAACACCATATATTTT.

The chain uses TRBV5-6 and TRBJ1-1, with a weak D call TRBD1 (5 bases). The CDR3 extends over 16 amino acids. Germline V gene sequence: CDR1 SGHDT, CDR2 YYEEEE. Trimming took off 0 bases at V and 6 bases at J, with 18 bases between the two ends. The CDR3 DNA sequence: TGTGCCAGCAGCTTGGGAGGGGCCGGGATTCGGGCTGAAGCTTTCTTT. Amino acid sequence: CASSLGGAGIRAEAFF.

This sequence joins TRBV19 and TRBJ1-4; no reliable D call. V shed 8 bases and J shed 0 bases, with 1 base lying between them. The CDR3 is 11 amino acids. Germline values: CDR1 LNHDA, CDR2 SQIVND (reference sequence). The chain's CDR3 is CASATNEKLFF. The CDR3 DNA reads as TGTGCCAGTGCAACTAATGAAAAACTGTTTTTT.

The chain combines TRBV5-1 with TRBJ2-5, with D possibly matching TRBD1 (5 bases). V gave up 0 bases and J gave up 4 bases, with 19 bases separating them. CDR1 and CDR2 from the germline V gene are SGHRS and YFSETQ. This CDR3 has 17 amino acids. The CDR3 sequence: CASSLDTGWIVAETQYF. Here the CDR3 DNA reads TGCGCCAGCAGCTTGGATACAGGCTGGATTGTCGCAGAGACCCAGTACTTC.

The genes are TRBV9 and TRBJ1-1; D not certain. The germline V and J ends were trimmed by 4 bases and 1 base, with 11 bases remaining between them. In germline, CDR1 is SGDLS, CDR2 YYNGEE. This CDR3 spans 14 amino acids. For the CDR3, the DNA is TGTGCCAGCAGCTTAGATATCCCGAACACTGAAGCTTTCTTT. This gives the protein CASSLDIPNTEAFF.

V and J are TRBV4-1 and TRBJ1-1; 8 nucleotides line up with TRBD1. The CDR3 spans 15 residues. CDR1 MGHRA and CDR2 YSYEKL come from the germline V gene. The ends lost 2 bases at V and 4 bases at J; junction bases unmatched: 6. The CDR3 DNA is TGCGCCAGCAGCCAATGGACAGGGTCGAGCACTGAAGCTTTCTTT. Encoded protein: CASSQWTGSSTEAFF.

The chain has TRBV11-2 and TRBJ2-5; 15 bases line up with TRBD2. V lost 5 bases, J lost 2 bases, and 3 bases stayed unmatched. This CDR3 comprises 16 residues. CDR1 SGHAT and CDR2 FQNNGV come from the germline V gene. In DNA form, the CDR3 reads TGTGCCAGCAGCCTCGGGACTAGCGGGGGGCAAGAGACCCAGTACTTC. The encoded protein is CASSLGTSGGQETQYF.

Only a few counts were recorded for this clone. V gene TRBV15 combines with J gene TRBJ2-1; TRBD2 might be the D (6 bases). There are 14 residues in the CDR3. Germline V CDR1 and CDR2: LNHNV, YYDKDF (reference sequence). Trimming removed 5 bases at V and 1 base at J, with 9 bases between. CDR3 sequence reads: CATSGGLSYNEQFF. The CDR3 nucleotides are TGTGCCACCAGCGGAGGGCTTTCCTACAATGAGCAGTTCTTC.

The CDR3 DNA reads as TGTGCCAGCAGCTCCCCGGAGGGAAATGAGCAGTTCTTC. Its protein product is CASSSPEGNEQFF. This chain connects TRBV11-2 to TRBJ2-1; TRBD2 is a possible D gene (6 bases). Trimming removed 4 bases at V and 7 bases at J, with 11 bases between. The germline CDR1 and CDR2 sequences are SGHAT and FQNNGV. This CDR3 has 13 amino acids.

About this clone itself: At the DNA level, this CDR3 is encoded by other sequences in the same sample as well. The chain uses TRBV9 and TRBJ2-1, with 8 bases matching TRBD2. Looked up from germline, CDR1 is SGDLS and CDR2 is YYNGEE. The CDR3 runs to 15 residues. Trimming cost V 3 bases and J 0 bases; bases outside gene matches: 2. In DNA, the CDR3 is TGTGCCAGCAGCGCGAGCGGGGGCTCCTACAATGAGCAGTTCTTC. This codes for CASSASGGSYNEQFF.

The rearrangement joins TRBV11-3 to TRBJ2-1, with 11 bases matching TRBD2. CDR3 length: 15 amino acids. V gave up 5 bases and J gave up 5 bases; unmatched junction bases: 5. Germline V gene data show CDR1 as SGHNT and CDR2 as YENEEA. The CDR3 here is CASSLLAGVDNEQFF. The CDR3 DNA reads TGTGCCAGCAGCCTACTAGCGGGGGTCGACAATGAGCAGTTCTTC. Full variable domain (missing parts from reference TRBV11-3 and TRBJ2-1): EAGVVQSPRYKIIEKKQPVAFWCNPISGHNTLYWYLQNLGQGPELLIRYENEEAVDDSQLPKDRFSAERLKGVDSTLKIQPAELGDSAVYLCASSLLAGVDNEQFFGPGTRLTVL.

The chain combines TRBV11-2 with TRBJ1-1; D is unresolved. The CDR3 sequence is 15 residues long. V lost 0 bases and J lost 1, with 9 bases in between. Germline V gene data show CDR1 as SGHAT and CDR2 as FQNNGV. The CDR3 sequence is CASSLDAGRNTEAFF. CDR3 sequence (DNA): TGTGCCAGCAGCTTAGATGCAGGCCGGAACACTGAAGCTTTCTTT.

V gene TRBV5-6 combines with J gene TRBJ2-5; D is possibly TRBD1 or TRBD2 (6 bases each). V was clipped by 0 bases and J by 2 bases, with 14 bases between them. The CDR3 consists of 16 residues. Germline V CDR1 and CDR2: SGHDT, YYEEEE. This chain's CDR3 is CASSLVEGGLQETQYF. CDR3 in DNA: TGTGCCAGCAGCTTGGTGGAGGGGGGTCTTCAAGAGACCCAGTACTTC.

V and J are TRBV13 and TRBJ2-5, with 8 bases matching TRBD1. This CDR3 has 14 amino acids. Losses at the gene ends were 6 bases for V and 3 bases for J; bases not matched to a gene: 6. The V gene's germline CDR1 is PRHDT and CDR2 FYEKMQ (reference sequence). The CDR3 here is CASSPQTGEETQYF. The DNA of the CDR3 is TGTGCCAGCAGTCCCCAGACAGGGGAAGAGACCCAGTACTTC. The full variable domain, completed using reference TRBV13 and TRBJ2-5, is AAGVIQSPRHLIKEKRETATLKCYPIPRHDTVYWYQQGPGQDPQFLISFYEKMQSDKGSIPDRFSAQQFSDYHSELNMSSLELGDSALYFCASSPQTGEETQYFGPGTRLLVL.